Each of the 4 T cell receptor beta chains below was sequenced from the same sample in a study of control samples from healthy donors and cancer patients. TCRdb keeps only in-frame clones here, not all; method: immunoSEQ multiplex PCR. The sample shows about 100,000 clones, 90% to 95% of them seen only once. Sequencing was done on a sample of blood. Receptor source: a woman under 30 in good health.

Comments on this clone: Distinct nucleotide sequences in the sample also encode this CDR3. V is TRBV19 and J is TRBJ1-2; weak D call: TRBD1 (5 bases). Germline values: CDR1 LNHDA, CDR2 SQIVND (reference sequence). This CDR3 comprises 15 residues. Trimming stripped 3 bases from V and 4 bases from J, with 15 bases between. CDR3 loop: CASSIFRDRTYGYTF. The CDR3 DNA is TGTGCCAGTAGTATTTTCCGGGACCGGACCTATGGCTACACCTTC.

The chain recombines TRBV2 with TRBJ2-5, with 13 bases identical to TRBD2. CDR3 length equals 18 residues. CDR1 SNHLY and CDR2 FYNNEI come from the germline V gene. Unmatched junction bases numbered 15, after V lost 7 bases and J lost 4 bases. The CDR3 DNA sequence: TGTGCCAGCATACGACTAGCGGGGGGCCCCGGCACGGGAGAGACCCAGTACTTC. As protein: CASIRLAGGPGTGETQYF.

The chain has TRBV6-1 and TRBJ2-1; D is possibly TRBD1 or TRBD2 (6 bases each). V shed 1 base and J shed 5 bases, with 12 bases lying between them. Germline V gives CDR1 MNHNS, CDR2 SASEGT. CDR3 length equals 15 residues. CDR3 loop: CASSEGRRGDNEQFF. CDR3 coding DNA: TGTGCCAGCAGTGAAGGTCGAAGGGGGGACAATGAGCAGTTCTTC.

The rearrangement links TRBV28 to TRBJ2-7, with 8 bases matching TRBD1. Unmatched junction bases numbered 5, after V lost 8 bases and J lost 2 bases. CDR1 is MDHEN, CDR2 SYDVKM, per germline. The CDR3 covers 13 residues. DNA for the CDR3: TGTGCCAGCCGAAGACAGGGGACCTACGAGCAGTACTTC. Amino acid sequence: CASRRQGTYEQYF.